Here is one TCR beta chain with its context. Its antigen is unknown. Base-call qualities are not available, and no considerably larger clone is one nucleotide away. The time point label corresponds to: baseline before first vaccination. Vaccinee samples came from UK trials COV001 and COV002, including a single-blind randomized controlled phase 2/3 trial of AZD1222 (ChAdOx1 nCoV-19) in healthy adults. Trial participant PBMC samples were collected at day 0 and day 28 after the second dose for TCRbeta chain sequencing. The sample originates from a study of T cell responses to AZD1222 COVID-19 vaccine (dated by TCRdb to the early 2020s). Notes on the research overall: AZD1222 recipients with second doses at about 4 weeks or about 12 weeks were pooled, because spike-specific TCR depth and breadth did not differ between schedules. A total of under 250 trial participants underwent TCR sequencing, of whom under 220 had received two doses of AZD1222 and approximately 25 had received two doses of the MenACWY control vaccine. Trial participants were enrolled by age into subgroups of 18-55, 56-69 and 70-plus years, and roughly 150, 30 and 60 TCR-sequenced participants, respectively, were included in these subgroups.

The study at large found these results: Conclusions about previously exposed vaccinees are limited, since just 6 or 7 AZD1222 recipients were seropositive for SARS-CoV-2 at baseline. No day 14 peak-response samples were available, so repertoires were characterized only after the peak T cell response. Nearly half of unique spike-specific TCRs reportedly recognized epitopes outside regions mutated in the B.1.351 and B.1.1.7 variants. After two AZD1222 doses, both the breadth and the depth of spike-specific TCRs were significantly higher than at day 0 and than in MenACWY recipients. The 56-69-year group was small, and its depth increase did not reach significance, likely because of low power. Most participants were white British and females outnumbered males, and the authors suggested that clonal diversity may have been underestimated. The vaccine-associated CD4 TCRs covered the entire spike protein, and the dominant responses fell in regions 160-218 and 743-854.

The CDR3 regions of human TCRbeta chains were analyzed by immunosequencing. Under the source paper's analysis protocol: TCRs in the repertoires were compared against a reference library of SARS-CoV-2-specific TCRs that had been generated with the MIRA antigen-specificity platform. Breadth was defined as the fraction of unique TCRs that were SARS-CoV-2-associated, and depth was defined as the fraction of total T cells that were SARS-CoV-2-associated. Each spike-specific TCR was assigned to its reactive spike region and to a CD4 or CD8 class using the MIRA data. Log10-transformed breadth and depth values were compared by one-way ANOVA with Sidak's multiple comparisons tests. TCRdb stores this immuneACCESS table with in-frame sequences only. Part of the clones is absent; in the studies checked, under half of the shortfall reflects unresolved V genes, and no reason is known for the rest. From that table come the V and J calls and clone size; the DNA was used to work out D and trimming. This sample has about 94,000 clones in its table, and over 75% of those were observed once. The ten largest clonotypes hold about 14% of the sample.

The sequence was collected from an adult in good health. The sample consisted of peripheral blood, taken on day 0 of AZD1222 vaccination.

The DNA sequence is TGTGCCAGCGGCCGAGATAATTCACCCCTCCACTTT. This is translated as CASGRDNSPLHF. The sequence links TRBV7-9 to TRBJ1-6; there is no confident call for the D gene. The CDR3 sequence holds 12 residues, the cysteine and phenylalanine included. The read is trimmed to its CDR3 DNA, 36 bases read in frame from base 1. Trimming at the junction amounts to 8 bases on V and 5 bases on J, and the germline ends lie 7 bases apart. From the germline V gene (reference sequence), CDR1 is SEHNR and CDR2 is FQNEAQ.